This T cell receptor beta chain derives from a study of T cell responses to AZD1222 COVID-19 vaccine. Only in-frame clones appear in the TCRdb table, and some are missing; sequencing was by immunoSEQ multiplex PCR. The repertoire includes over 95,000 clones, roughly 87% of them detected once, and less than 3% sits in the top ten. This CDR3 region has 15 residues. Germline CDR1 is LNHDA and CDR2 is SQIVND (reference sequence). J was trimmed by 2 bases and V by 5 bases; bases with no gene match: 8. The sequences come from peripheral blood, collected on day 0 of AZD1222 vaccination. The TCR sequence derives from an adult in good health. The V gene is TRBV19, the J gene TRBJ1-1, with 7 nucleotides matching TRBD1. The CDR3 protein is CASSPNRDSNTEAFF. The CDR3 region has the DNA TGTGCCAGTAGTCCAAACCGGGACAGCAACACTGAAGCTTTCTTT.